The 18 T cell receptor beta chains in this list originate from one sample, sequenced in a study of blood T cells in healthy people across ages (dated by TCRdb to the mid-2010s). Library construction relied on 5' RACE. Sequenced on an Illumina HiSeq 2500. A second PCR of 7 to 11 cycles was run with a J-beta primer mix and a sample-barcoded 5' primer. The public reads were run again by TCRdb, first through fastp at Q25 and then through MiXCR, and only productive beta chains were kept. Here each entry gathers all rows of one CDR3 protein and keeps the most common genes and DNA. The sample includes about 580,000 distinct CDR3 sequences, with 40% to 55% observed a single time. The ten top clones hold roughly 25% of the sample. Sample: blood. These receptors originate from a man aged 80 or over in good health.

DNA of the CDR3: TGTGCCAGCAGCTTCTTAACTCTTATGACCGGGGAGCTGTTTTTT. It encodes CASSFLTLMTGELFF. The chain has TRBV11-2 and TRBJ2-2; the D is unclear. The V end was cut by 3 bases, the J end by 5 bases, with 13 bases between. The CDR3 runs to 15 residues. The V gene's germline CDR1 is SGHAT and CDR2 FQNNGV.

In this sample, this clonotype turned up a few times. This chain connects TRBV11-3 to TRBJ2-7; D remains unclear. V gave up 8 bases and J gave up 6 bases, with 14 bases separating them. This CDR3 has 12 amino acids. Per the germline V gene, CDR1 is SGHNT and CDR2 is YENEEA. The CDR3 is CASQLGKGEQYF. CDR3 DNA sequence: TGTGCCAGCCAGCTGGGTAAGGGCGAGCAGTACTTC.

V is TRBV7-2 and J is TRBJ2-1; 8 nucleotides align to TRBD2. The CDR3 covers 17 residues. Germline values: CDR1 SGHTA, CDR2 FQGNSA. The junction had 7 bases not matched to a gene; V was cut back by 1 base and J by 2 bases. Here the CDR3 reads CASSLDGGSGAYNEQFF. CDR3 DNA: TGTGCCAGCAGCTTAGATGGGGGTAGCGGGGCCTACAATGAGCAGTTCTTC.

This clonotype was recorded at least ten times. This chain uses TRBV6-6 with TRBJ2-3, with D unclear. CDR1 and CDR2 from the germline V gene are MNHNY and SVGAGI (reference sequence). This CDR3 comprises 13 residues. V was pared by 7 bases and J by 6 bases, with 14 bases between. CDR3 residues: CASTPPGWDTQYF. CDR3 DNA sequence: TGTGCCAGCACCCCACCAGGATGGGATACGCAGTATTTT.

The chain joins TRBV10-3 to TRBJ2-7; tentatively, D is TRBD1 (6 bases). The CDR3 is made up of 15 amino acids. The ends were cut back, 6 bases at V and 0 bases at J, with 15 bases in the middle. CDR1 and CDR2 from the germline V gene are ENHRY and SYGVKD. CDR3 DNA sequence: TGTGCCATCAGGGGAGACAGGTCGAGCTCCTACGAGCAGTACTTC. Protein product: CAIRGDRSSSYEQYF.

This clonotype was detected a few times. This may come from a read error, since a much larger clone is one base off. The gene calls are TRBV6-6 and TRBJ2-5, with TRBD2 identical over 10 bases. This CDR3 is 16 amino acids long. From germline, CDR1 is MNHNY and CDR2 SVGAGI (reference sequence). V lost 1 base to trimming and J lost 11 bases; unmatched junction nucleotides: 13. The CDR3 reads CASSYWEAGGNNEQYF. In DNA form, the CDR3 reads TGTGCCAGCAGTTACTGGGAAGCGGGGGGGAACAATGAGCAGTACTTC.

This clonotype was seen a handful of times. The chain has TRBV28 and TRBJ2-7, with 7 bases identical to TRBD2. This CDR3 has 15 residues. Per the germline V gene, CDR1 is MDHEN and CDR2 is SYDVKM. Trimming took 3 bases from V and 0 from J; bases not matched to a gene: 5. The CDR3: CASSFSSGSSYEQYF. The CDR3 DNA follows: TGTGCCAGCAGTTTTTCTAGCGGAAGCTCCTACGAGCAGTACTTC.

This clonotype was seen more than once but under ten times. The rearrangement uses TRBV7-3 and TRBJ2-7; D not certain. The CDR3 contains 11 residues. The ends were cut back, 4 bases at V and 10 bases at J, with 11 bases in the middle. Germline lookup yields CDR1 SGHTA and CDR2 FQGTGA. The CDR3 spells CASSSDKTQYF. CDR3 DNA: TGTGCCAGCAGCTCCGACAAGACTCAGTACTTC.

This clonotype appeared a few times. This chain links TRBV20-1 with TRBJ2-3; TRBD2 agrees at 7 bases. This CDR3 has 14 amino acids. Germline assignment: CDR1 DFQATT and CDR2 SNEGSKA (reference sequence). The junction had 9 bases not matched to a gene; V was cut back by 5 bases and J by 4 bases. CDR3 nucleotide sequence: TGCAGTGCTGTTTTGGGGGAGGGCCCAGATACGCAGTATTTT. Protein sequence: CSAVLGEGPDTQYF.

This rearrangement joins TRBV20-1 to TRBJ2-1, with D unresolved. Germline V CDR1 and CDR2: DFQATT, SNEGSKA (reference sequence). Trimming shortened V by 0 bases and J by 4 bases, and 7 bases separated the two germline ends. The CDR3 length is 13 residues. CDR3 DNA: TGCAGTGCTAGAGACCCGTTGTACAATGAGCAGTTCTTC. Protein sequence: CSARDPLYNEQFF.

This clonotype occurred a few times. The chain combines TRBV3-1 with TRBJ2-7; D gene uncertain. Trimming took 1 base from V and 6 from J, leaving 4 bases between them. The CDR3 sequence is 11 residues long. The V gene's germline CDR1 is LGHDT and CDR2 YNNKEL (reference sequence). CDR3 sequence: CASSQVAEQYF. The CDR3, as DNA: TGTGCCAGCAGCCAAGTTGCCGAGCAGTACTTC.

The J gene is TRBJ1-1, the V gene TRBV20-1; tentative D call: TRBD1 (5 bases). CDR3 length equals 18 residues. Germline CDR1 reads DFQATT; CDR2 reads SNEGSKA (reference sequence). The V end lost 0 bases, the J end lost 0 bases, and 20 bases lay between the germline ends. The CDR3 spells CSARDRLGVTFMNTEAFF. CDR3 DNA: TGCAGTGCTAGAGATAGATTAGGGGTCACGTTCATGAACACTGAAGCTTTCTTT.

CDR3 loop: CASSAPGTGSYNEQFF. The CDR3, as DNA: TGTGCCAGCAGTGCACCCGGGACAGGGTCCTACAATGAGCAGTTCTTC. V and J are TRBV12-3 or TRBV12-4 and TRBJ2-1; TRBD1 aligns across 9 bases. This CDR3 spans 16 amino acids. The ends lost 5 bases at V and 1 base at J; junction bases unmatched: 6.

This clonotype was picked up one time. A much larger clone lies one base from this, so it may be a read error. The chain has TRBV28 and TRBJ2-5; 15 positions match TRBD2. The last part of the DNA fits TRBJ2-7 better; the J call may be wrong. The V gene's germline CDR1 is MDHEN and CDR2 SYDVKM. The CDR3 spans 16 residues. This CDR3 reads CASNQGGLAGGCEQYF. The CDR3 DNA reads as TGTGCCAGCAACCAGGGGGGACTAGCGGGAGGTTGCGAGCAGTACTTC.

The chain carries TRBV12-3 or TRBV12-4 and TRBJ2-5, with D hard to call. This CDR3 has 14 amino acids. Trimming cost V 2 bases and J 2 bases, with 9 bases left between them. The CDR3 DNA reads TGTGCCAGCAGTTTAACACGGGTACAAGAGACCCAGTACTTC. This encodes CASSLTRVQETQYF.

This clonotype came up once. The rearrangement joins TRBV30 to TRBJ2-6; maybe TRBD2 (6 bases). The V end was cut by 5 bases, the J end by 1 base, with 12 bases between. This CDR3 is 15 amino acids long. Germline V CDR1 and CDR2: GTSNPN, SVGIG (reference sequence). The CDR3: CAWGPRGSGANVLTF. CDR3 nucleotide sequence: TGTGCCTGGGGCCCTCGGGGGTCTGGGGCCAACGTCCTGACTTTC.

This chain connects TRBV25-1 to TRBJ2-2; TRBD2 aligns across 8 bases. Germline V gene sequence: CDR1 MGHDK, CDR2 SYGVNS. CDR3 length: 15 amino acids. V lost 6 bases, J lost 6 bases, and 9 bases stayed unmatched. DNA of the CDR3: TGTGCCAGCAGGAGGGACGGGGGGGCCTCCGGGGAGCTGTTTTTT. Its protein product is CASRRDGGASGELFF.

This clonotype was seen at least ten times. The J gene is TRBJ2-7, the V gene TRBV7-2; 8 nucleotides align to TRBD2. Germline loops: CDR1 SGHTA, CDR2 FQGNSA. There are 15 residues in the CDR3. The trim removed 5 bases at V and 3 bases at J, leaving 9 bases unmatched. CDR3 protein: CASSLGAGGRYEQYF. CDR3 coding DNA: TGTGCCAGCAGCCTAGGGGCGGGGGGACGCTACGAGCAGTACTTC. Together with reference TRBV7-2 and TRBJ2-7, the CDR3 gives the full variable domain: GAGVSQSPSNKVTEKGKDVELRCDPISGHTALYWYRQSLGQGLEFLIYFQGNSAPDKSGLPSDRFSAERTGGSVSTLTIQRTQQEDSAVYLCASSLGAGGRYEQYFGPGTRLTVT.